The present T cell receptor (beta chain) was sequenced within a study of identical twins. Whole-study results and caveats: Out-of-frame alpha sequences that twins shared showed excess low generation probability.

CDR1 is SQVTM, CDR2 ANQGSEA, per germline. V was cut by 6 bases and J by 5 bases, with 14 bases left in between. This CDR3 comprises 13 residues. A universal primer site came from template switching; cDNA carried unique molecular identifiers. TCRdb reanalysed the 5' RACE reads using MiXCR and keeps one entry per CDR3 protein. The sample includes about 490,000 distinct CDR3 sequences, 15% of them seen just once. As concerns this clonotype: Antigen unknown.

These data were also filed under a second study, of yellow fever vaccine responses in identical twins.

The chain links TRBV29-1 to TRBJ1-5; TRBD1 is a possible D gene (6 bases). The sequence was collected from a woman aged 18 to 35 in good health. Sequencing was performed on CD4+ T cells sorted from blood. CDR3 bases: TGCAGCGTGGGGTGGGGGCTCTATCAGCCCCAGCATTTT. Its translation: CSVGWGLYQPQHF.